The 5 T cell receptor beta chains presented below share a single source sample, sequenced in a study of cytomegalovirus exposure and HLA in healthy donors. With 60 Vbeta and 13 Jbeta primers, the PCR was carried out. TCRdb's copy holds only in-frame clones and misses some; the assay was immunoSEQ multiplex PCR. The sample records more than 150,000 clones, around three quarters being singletons. Material for sequencing was PBMCs. The source is a young woman in good health and CMV-seronegative.

The V and J genes are TRBV7-9 and TRBJ1-1; D not certain. V shed 5 bases and J shed 7 bases, with 8 bases lying between them. CDR3 size: 11 residues. CDR1 SEHNR and CDR2 FQNEAQ come from the germline V gene (reference sequence). Written as DNA, the CDR3 is TGTGCCAGCAGCCGAGAGGGTGAAGCTTTCTTT. Protein: CASSREGEAFF.

This clone has more than one count but fewer than ten. The J gene is TRBJ2-3, the V gene TRBV7-3; D is ambiguous. Germline CDR1 SGHTA, CDR2 FQGTGA. CDR3 length: 12 amino acids. V was trimmed by 6 bases and J by 6 bases, leaving 10 bases between them. The CDR3 is CASSRLGDTQYF. CDR3 sequence (DNA): TGTGCCAGCAGTCGACTCGGGGATACGCAGTATTTT.

There are a few counts of this clone. This chain joins TRBV7-8 and TRBJ2-7; D not certain. Germline CDR1 SGHVS, CDR2 FQNEAQ. CDR3 length: 14 residues. V shed 1 base and J shed 6 bases, with 13 bases lying between them. The DNA for the CDR3 is TGTGCCAGCAGCTTAGATGGTAGTTTCCTCGAGCAGTACTTC. It specifies CASSLDGSFLEQYF. The full variable domain, completed using reference TRBV7-8 and TRBJ2-7, is GAGVSQSPRYKVAKRGQDVALRCDPISGHVSLFWYQQALGQGPEFLTYFQNEAQLDKSGLPSDRFFAERPEGSVSTLKIQRTQQEDSAVYLCASSLDGSFLEQYFGPGTRLTVT.

V gene TRBV6-4 combines with J gene TRBJ2-2; 8 bases are a match to TRBD1. Germline V lookup: CDR1 MRHNA, CDR2 SNTAGT. J gave up 4 bases and V 3 bases, and 4 bases lay outside the gene matches. The CDR3 sequence is 15 residues long. CDR3 nucleotide sequence: TGTGCCAGCAGTGAGACAGGGGCTCTCACCGGGGAGCTGTTTTTT. Amino acids: CASSETGALTGELFF.

CDR3: CASSPLAGGPDTQYF. The CDR3, as DNA: TGTGCCAGCAGTCCACTAGCGGGGGGGCCCGATACGCAGTATTTT. V gene TRBV6-4 combines with J gene TRBJ2-3; TRBD2 aligns across 13 bases. From germline, CDR1 is MRHNA and CDR2 SNTAGT. This CDR3 is built from 15 residues. V was clipped by 5 bases and J by 6 bases; unmatched bases: 5.